The present T cell receptor (beta chain) was sequenced within a study of Graves' ophthalmopathy and Graves' hyperthyroidism (dated 2018 in TCRdb). About the investigation overall: Peripheral blood was collected at initial diagnosis, before any treatment. The study used signatures of the TCR beta repertoire to tell Graves' ophthalmopathy apart from Graves' hyperthyroidism and to predict which patients would progress to ophthalmopathy. In total, approximately 130 blood samples were TCR-sequenced: 40 to 45 ophthalmopathy, some 75 hyperthyroidism and about 17 hyperthyroidism-to-ophthalmopathy patients. A discovery set of 100 patients (43 ophthalmopathy, 57 stable hyperthyroidism) was enrolled to explore V-J signatures distinguishing ophthalmopathy from hyperthyroidism. An independent validation cohort comprised 18 hyperthyroidism patients and 15 to 17 patients who later progressed from hyperthyroidism to ophthalmopathy. In over 5 hyperthyroidism patients, the T-cell repertoire of thyroid tissue was compared with the T-cell repertoire of blood. Once sampling was done, hyperthyroidism patients were given methimazole at a starting dose of 30 mg daily, while ophthalmopathy patients were given high-dose intravenous methylprednisolone.

Based on the germline V gene, the CDR1 and CDR2 sequences are SQVTM and ANQGSEA. Counted from cysteine to phenylalanine, this CDR3 has 13 amino acids. Only the CDR3 part of the read is kept: 39 bases, read in frame from the first base. At the junction V is shortened by 0 bases and J by 6 bases, with 12 bases in between. TCR beta CDR3 regions were amplified from RNA transcripts for repertoire sequencing. A first-round RT-PCR used HTBI primers with the Qiagen OneStep RT-PCR kit, followed by a second-round multiplex PCR, size selection and purification. Sequencing of the libraries was carried out on an Illumina HiSeq2000 in paired-end mode with 100 bp reads. Under the source paper's analysis protocol: Reads were processed with SOAPnuke, discarding reads with adapters, uncalled bases, mean Phred below 15, or no exact constant-primer or identifier match. COPE v1.2.5 was used to merge the high-quality paired reads. Unique nucleotide sequences were defined as clonotypes and aligned to IMGT TRB V, D and J references using MiTCR v1.1. Only V-J combinations with frequency above 0.0001 were analysed, covering around 99% of repertoires. A TCR clonal expansion and chaos score per V-J combination was defined as the ratio of F50 clonal expansion to chaos observed in the TCRdist matrix. Welch's t-statistics and random forest were used to reduce features to approximately 13 V-J combinations, which were fed into a naive Bayes classifier. Thyroid-blood repertoire similarity was quantified with the Morisita-Horn index. TCRdb trimmed the raw reads at Q25, called clones with MiXCR and kept productive beta chains. Every CDR3 protein is listed once, alongside the most common genes and DNA of its rows. The V and J calls follow TCRdb's processing rather than the paper's. The sample includes around 670,000 distinct CDR3 sequences, with roughly 40% observed a single time. 44% of the sample belongs to the ten largest clones.

Ophthalmopathy patients were characterized by moderately to severely active disease, a Clinical Activity Score of at least 3, a NOSPECS grade of at least 4, and a disease duration under 3 months. Patients with other autoimmune diseases, uncontrolled infections, pregnancy or lactation were excluded from the study. Clinical symptoms, serum thyroxine, TRAb, thyroid ultrasound and orbital computed tomography were used for diagnosis. Ficoll-Paque density gradient centrifugation was used to isolate PBMCs from about 10 ml of fresh peripheral blood. Total RNA was extracted with Trizol reagent and quality-checked on an Agilent 2100 Bioanalyzer. This clonotype was counted ten times or more. Its antigen is not yet known. No base qualities exist here, and no much larger clone lies one base off it. General conclusions and limits of the study: Most expanded thyroid clonotypes with a frequency above 0.001 also appeared in blood, which suggests that blood repertoires may reflect the immune response in the thyroid. The 13-signature model separated ophthalmopathy from stable hyperthyroidism with approximately 88% sensitivity and approximately 81% specificity in cross-validation, and 80%/75% in the test set. In validation, the model predicted ophthalmopathy progression with less than 71% sensitivity and roughly 72% specificity; about a dozen predicted patients were CT-confirmed with GO in a median of about 6.1 months. Sample size was not statistically predetermined, and group allocation was not concealed from the investigators.

The V and J genes are TRBV29-1 and TRBJ2-7, with no confidently assigned D gene. The clonotype was recovered from an adult man with Graves' ophthalmopathy. Material for sequencing was peripheral blood. The CDR3: CSVEDAIALEQYF. The nucleotide sequence reads as follows: TGCAGCGTTGAAGATGCAATAGCACTCGAGCAGTACTTC.